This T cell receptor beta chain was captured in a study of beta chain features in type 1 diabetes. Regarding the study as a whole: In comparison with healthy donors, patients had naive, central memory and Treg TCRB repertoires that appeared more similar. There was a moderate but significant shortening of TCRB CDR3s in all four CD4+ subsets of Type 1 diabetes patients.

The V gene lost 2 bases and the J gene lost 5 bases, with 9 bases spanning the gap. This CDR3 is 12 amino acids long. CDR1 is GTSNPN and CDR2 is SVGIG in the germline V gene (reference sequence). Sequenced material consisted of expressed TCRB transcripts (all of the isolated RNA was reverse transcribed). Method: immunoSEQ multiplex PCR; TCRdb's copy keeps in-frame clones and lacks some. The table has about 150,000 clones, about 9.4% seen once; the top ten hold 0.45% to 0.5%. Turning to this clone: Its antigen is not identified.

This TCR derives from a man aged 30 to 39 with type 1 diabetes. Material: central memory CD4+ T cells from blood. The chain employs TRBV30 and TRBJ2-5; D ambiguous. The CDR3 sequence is CAWSPTMETQYF. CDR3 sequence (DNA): TGTGCCTGGAGTCCTACCATGGAGACCCAGTACTTC. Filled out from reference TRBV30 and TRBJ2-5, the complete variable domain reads SQTIHQWPATLVQPVGSPLSLECTVEGTSNPNLYWYRQAAGRGLQLLFYSVGIGQISSEVPQNLSASRPQDRQFILSSKKLLLSDSGFYLCAWSPTMETQYFGPGTRLLVL.